One and the same sample provided the 24 T cell receptor beta chains below, sequenced in a study of blood T cells in healthy people across ages. Using a J-beta primer mix together with a sample-barcoded 5' primer, a second PCR was run for roughly 7 to 11 cycles. Each CDR3 protein gets one entry after TCRdb re-called the 5' RACE reads with MiXCR. The data show some 1 million distinct CDR3 sequences, 35% to 50% seen once. Sequenced material: blood. The receptors originated from an older woman in good health.

CDR3 loop: CSARSPRLAGVNEQFF. The CDR3 DNA reads as TGCAGTGCTAGAAGTCCCCGACTAGCGGGAGTCAATGAGCAGTTCTTC. The chain uses TRBV20-1 and TRBJ2-1; 12 bases line up with TRBD2. Germline-derived CDR1 and CDR2 are DFQATT and SNEGSKA (reference sequence). The CDR3 has 16 amino acids. Losses at the gene ends were 2 bases for V and 6 bases for J; bases not matched to a gene: 8.

This clonotype has a handful of counts. The J gene is TRBJ1-4, the V gene TRBV20-1; the match to TRBD1 covers 9 bases. The CDR3 covers 15 residues. Germline CDR1 reads DFQATT; CDR2 reads SNEGSKA (reference sequence). The J segment lost 5 bases and the V segment lost 1 base, leaving 5 bases of the junction unmatched. CDR3 DNA: TGCAGTGCTAGAGGAACAGGGGGCCTCAATGAAAAACTGTTTTTT. Protein product: CSARGTGGLNEKLFF.

This clonotype was counted only a few times. The rearrangement joins TRBV2 to TRBJ2-7, with 8 bases that match TRBD1. J lost 3 bases, V lost 7 bases, and 5 bases had no gene match. The CDR3 has 13 residues. Per germline, CDR1 SNHLY and CDR2 FYNNEI. Here the CDR3 reads CASNGQGFYEQYF. The CDR3 DNA reads TGTGCCAGCAACGGACAGGGATTCTACGAGCAGTACTTC. Complete variable domain (other parts from reference TRBV2 and TRBJ2-7): EPEVTQTPSHQVTQMGQEVILRCVPISNHLYFYWYRQILGQKVEFLVSFYNNEISEKSEIFDDQFSVERPDGSNFTLKIRSTKLEDSAMYFCASNGQGFYEQYFGPGTRLTVT.

V gene TRBV9 combines with J gene TRBJ2-1; D call uncertain. Trimming took off 3 bases at V and 2 bases at J, with 6 bases between the two ends. The CDR3 is 13 amino acids. CDR1 SGDLS and CDR2 YYNGEE come from the germline V gene. CDR3 sequence: CASSGATYNEQFF. DNA for the CDR3: TGTGCCAGCAGCGGAGCTACCTACAATGAGCAGTTCTTC. Full variable domain (rest looked up from reference TRBV9 and TRBJ2-1): DSGVTQTPKHLITATGQRVTLRCSPRSGDLSVYWYQQSLDQGLQFLIQYYNGEERAKGNILERFSAQQFPDLHSELNLSSLELGDSALYFCASSGATYNEQFFGPGTRLTVL.

This chain uses TRBV20-1 with TRBJ2-3; maybe TRBD2 (5 bases). The CDR3 length is 13 residues. The V gene's germline CDR1 is DFQATT and CDR2 SNEGSKA (reference sequence). V gave up 2 bases and J gave up 2 bases, with 8 bases separating them. CDR3 sequence: CSARLASTDTQYF. The CDR3, as DNA: TGCAGTGCTAGACTAGCCTCCACAGATACGCAGTATTTT.

This clonotype occurred a few times. The chain uses TRBV7-3 and TRBJ2-1; TRBD1 might be the D (5 bases). V dropped 0 bases and J dropped 6 bases, with 9 bases sitting between them. Germline assignment: CDR1 SGHTA and CDR2 FQGTGA. CDR3 length equals 14 residues. As DNA, the CDR3 is TGTGCCAGCAGCTTAACTGGACATGCCAATGAGCAGTTCTTC. Translating it yields CASSLTGHANEQFF. The full variable domain, completed using reference TRBV7-3 and TRBJ2-1, is GAGVSQTPSNKVTEKGKYVELRCDPISGHTALYWYRQSLGQGPEFLIYFQGTGAADDSGLPNDRFFAVRPEGSVSTLKIQRTERGDSAVYLCASSLTGHANEQFFGPGTRLTVL.

The rearrangement links TRBV3-1 to TRBJ1-1; D is unclear. Trimming cost V 2 bases and J 2 bases, with 3 bases left between them. Germline CDR1 LGHDT, CDR2 YNNKEL (reference sequence). The CDR3 is 12 amino acids. Here the CDR3 reads CASSQKNTEAFF. The CDR3 DNA sequence: TGTGCCAGCAGCCAAAAAAACACTGAAGCTTTCTTT. The entire variable domain, with the rest obtained from reference TRBV3-1 and TRBJ1-1, is as follows: DTAVSQTPKYLVTQMGNDKSIKCEQNLGHDTMYWYKQDSKKFLKIMFSYNNKELIINETVPNRFSPKSPDKAHLNLHINSLELGDSAVYFCASSQKNTEAFFGQGTRLTVV.

V usage is TRBV19 and J usage is TRBJ1-5; D may be TRBD1 (6 bases). V shed 6 bases and J shed 5 bases, with 14 bases lying between them. Per the germline V gene, CDR1 is LNHDA and CDR2 is SQIVND (reference sequence). The CDR3 has 14 residues. CDR3 sequence (DNA): TGTGCCAGTAGGCCGACAGGATTGCATCAGCCCCAGCATTTT. Encoded protein: CASRPTGLHQPQHF.

V and J are TRBV12-3 or TRBV12-4 and TRBJ2-2; D remains ambiguous. The V gene lost 4 bases and the J gene lost 7 bases, with 10 bases spanning the gap. The CDR3 is made up of 13 amino acids. Here the CDR3 reads CASSSLGLGELFF. The CDR3, as DNA: TGTGCCAGCAGTTCCCTGGGCCTCGGGGAGCTGTTTTTT.

CDR3 DNA: TGTGCCACCAGCAGAGATAGGGGGCTTCAGCCCCAGCATTTT. Protein product: CATSRDRGLQPQHF. V is TRBV15 and J is TRBJ1-5; TRBD1 aligns across 7 bases. V was clipped by 0 bases and J by 6 bases; unmatched bases: 2. The germline CDR1 and CDR2 sequences are LNHNV and YYDKDF (reference sequence). The CDR3 has 14 amino acids.

At least ten counts were recorded for this clonotype. V usage is TRBV3-1 and J usage is TRBJ2-3, with TRBD1 identical over 9 bases. After removal of 4 bases from V and 3 bases from J, the junction contained 14 bases not matched to a gene. Germline V gene data show CDR1 as LGHDT and CDR2 as YNNKEL (reference sequence). This CDR3 has 18 amino acids. CDR3 loop: CASSLGAGTGIGTDTQYF. In nucleotides, the CDR3 is TGTGCCAGCAGCCTCGGAGCCGGGACAGGGATCGGTACAGATACGCAGTATTTT.

This clonotype was picked up a small number of times. This chain links TRBV21-1 with TRBJ2-1; the table calls TRBD1, which could not be checked here. TRBV21-1 counts as a pseudogene. This CDR3 contains 14 residues. The CDR3 is CASSKWDIYNEQFF. CDR3 coding DNA: TGTGCCAGCAGCAAATGGGACATTTACAATGAGCAGTTCTTC.

This clonotype was detected a few times. This chain links TRBV28 with TRBJ2-3; TRBD1 matches 8 bases. The germline CDR1 and CDR2 sequences are MDHEN and SYDVKM. The CDR3 length is 15 residues. J lost 3 bases, V lost 3 bases, and 5 bases had no gene match. The CDR3 here is CASSLAGGWTDTQYF. CDR3 nucleotides: TGTGCCAGCAGTTTGGCAGGGGGCTGGACAGATACGCAGTATTTT.

This clonotype was observed a few times. The chain employs TRBV13 and TRBJ2-7; 10 bases align to TRBD2. Trimming removed 5 bases from V and 5 bases from J; junction bases left unmatched: 6. This CDR3 contains 14 residues. Germline V lookup: CDR1 PRHDT, CDR2 FYEKMQ (reference sequence). The CDR3 sequence is CASSHPGTSDEQYF. CDR3 sequence (DNA): TGTGCCAGCAGCCACCCCGGGACTAGCGACGAGCAGTACTTC. Together with reference TRBV13 and TRBJ2-7, the CDR3 gives the full variable domain: AAGVIQSPRHLIKEKRETATLKCYPIPRHDTVYWYQQGPGQDPQFLISFYEKMQSDKGSIPDRFSAQQFSDYHSELNMSSLELGDSALYFCASSHPGTSDEQYFGPGTRLTVT.

V and J are TRBV29-1 and TRBJ1-2; maybe TRBD1 (5 bases). The CDR3 consists of 12 residues. Germline assignment: CDR1 SQVTM and CDR2 ANQGSEA. V was trimmed by 7 bases and J by 8 bases, leaving 17 bases between them. The CDR3 coding sequence is TGCAGCGCCCCCCGGCGGGGCGGCGGCTACACCTTC. This translates into CSAPRRGGGYTF.

V usage is TRBV3-1 and J usage is TRBJ2-1; TRBD1 or TRBD2 may be the D gene (7 bases each). The length of the CDR3 is 15 residues. Germline CDR1 LGHDT, CDR2 YNNKEL (reference sequence). V shed 4 bases and J shed 9 bases, with 19 bases lying between them. For the CDR3, the DNA is TGTGCCAGCAGCCGCGAAGGGGAGGGGGCTAGTGAGCAGTTCTTC. Amino acid sequence: CASSREGEGASEQFF.

The chain recombines TRBV3-1 with TRBJ2-3; unclear D gene. The CDR3 has 12 residues. Germline CDR1 reads LGHDT; CDR2 reads YNNKEL (reference sequence). Trimming stripped 2 bases from V and 5 bases from J, with 5 bases between. DNA of the CDR3: TGTGCCAGCAGCCAAATCCTAGATACGCAGTATTTT. Translating gives CASSQILDTQYF.

This clonotype was seen many times. This chain uses TRBV12-3 or TRBV12-4 with TRBJ1-1; no clear D. There are 12 residues in the CDR3. Trimming removed 8 bases at V and 0 bases at J, with 7 bases between. The CDR3 coding sequence is TGTGCCAGCGGACGGATGAACACTGAAGCTTTCTTT. It translates to CASGRMNTEAFF.

The rearrangement uses TRBV12-3 or TRBV12-4 and TRBJ2-2; D may be TRBD2 (5 bases). The CDR3 covers 15 residues. V was trimmed by 5 bases and J by 4 bases, leaving 14 bases between them. The CDR3 DNA sequence: TGTGCCAGCAGTCCTTCCGGGGTCCTCACCGGGGAGCTGTTTTTT. Its protein is CASSPSGVLTGELFF.

The rearrangement uses TRBV6-6 and TRBJ2-1; no firm D call. Germline CDR1 and CDR2: MNHNY and SVGAGI (reference sequence). The CDR3 covers 16 residues. Between the trimmed V and J ends, which lost 0 bases and 8 bases, there was a span of 17 bases. CDR3 amino acids: CASSYSVAETADEQFF. CDR3 bases: TGTGCCAGCAGTTACTCCGTTGCGGAGACCGCAGATGAGCAGTTCTTC.

CDR3 region: CATTKGQGGQPQHF. The DNA of the CDR3 is TGTGCCACCACCAAAGGACAGGGCGGTCAGCCCCAGCATTTT. The chain links TRBV15 to TRBJ1-5, with 8 positions matching TRBD1. The V gene end was trimmed by 7 bases and the J gene end by 6 bases; junction bases not matched to a gene: 8. The CDR3 has 14 residues. CDR1 and CDR2 from the germline V gene are LNHNV and YYDKDF (reference sequence).

This sequence joins TRBV29-1 and TRBJ1-2; D perhaps matches TRBD1 (5 bases). CDR3 length: 12 residues. V dropped 7 bases and J dropped 0 bases, with 9 bases sitting between them. Germline values: CDR1 SQVTM, CDR2 ANQGSEA. Written as DNA, the CDR3 is TGCAGCGGACAGACGACTAACTATGGCTACACCTTC. This sequence encodes CSGQTTNYGYTF.

This sequence joins TRBV18 and TRBJ2-7; 7 bases map to TRBD1. CDR1 and CDR2 (germline): KGHSH, LQKENI. CDR3 length equals 16 residues. With V trimmed by 3 bases and J by 5 bases, 13 bases remained unmatched. The CDR3 spells CASSPAGQAGFHEQYF. DNA of the CDR3: TGTGCCAGCTCACCCGCCGGACAGGCCGGTTTCCACGAGCAGTACTTC.

V is TRBV7-2 and J is TRBJ2-7, with a tentative D call TRBD2 (6 bases). The V gene's germline CDR1 is SGHTA and CDR2 FQGNSA. The CDR3 runs 13 residues. The germline V and J ends were trimmed by 1 base and 6 bases, with 10 bases remaining between them. The CDR3 DNA reads as TGTGCCAGCAGCTTAGACGCAGCGGGCGAGCAGTACTTC. Translation: CASSLDAAGEQYF.